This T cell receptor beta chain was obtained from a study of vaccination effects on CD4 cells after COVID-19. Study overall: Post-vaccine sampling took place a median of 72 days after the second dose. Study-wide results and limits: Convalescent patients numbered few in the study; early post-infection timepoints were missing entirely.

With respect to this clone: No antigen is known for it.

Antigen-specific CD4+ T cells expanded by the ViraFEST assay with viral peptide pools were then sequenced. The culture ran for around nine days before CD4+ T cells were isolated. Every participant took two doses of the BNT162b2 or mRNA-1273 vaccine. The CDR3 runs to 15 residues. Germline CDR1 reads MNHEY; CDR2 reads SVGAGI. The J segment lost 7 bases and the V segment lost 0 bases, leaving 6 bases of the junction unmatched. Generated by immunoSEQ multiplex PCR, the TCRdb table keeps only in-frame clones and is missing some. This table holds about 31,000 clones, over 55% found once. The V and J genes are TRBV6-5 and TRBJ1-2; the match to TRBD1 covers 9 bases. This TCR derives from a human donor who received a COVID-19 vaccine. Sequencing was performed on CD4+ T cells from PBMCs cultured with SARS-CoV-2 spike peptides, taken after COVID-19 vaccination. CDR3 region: CASSYSGQGIGGYTF. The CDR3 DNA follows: TGTGCCAGCAGTTACTCGGGACAGGGTATTGGTGGCTACACCTTC.